Listed here is a single T cell receptor beta chain. Looked up from germline, CDR1 is MNHEY and CDR2 is SMNVEV (reference sequence). V was trimmed by 5 bases and J by 2 bases, leaving 12 bases between them. The CDR3 spans 14 residues. This sample is drawn from a study of cytomegalovirus exposure and HLA in healthy donors. About the research overall: For the approximately 430 genotyped donors, approximately 82% fell within the Caucasian-associated ancestry cluster.

Researchers ran the PCR with 60 Vbeta and 13 Jbeta primers. The assay was immunoSEQ multiplex PCR, and TCRdb's table has in-frame clones only and misses some. The sample records about 36,000 clones, about 53% being singletons. This chain joins TRBV27 and TRBJ1-2, with D possibly being TRBD1 (6 bases). The sequence was collected from a woman in her 40s in good health and CMV-seropositive. The material sequenced was PBMCs. The CDR3 DNA reads as TGTGCCAGCAGTACCTATCAGGGGAACTATGGCTACACCTTC. Translated, it gives CASSTYQGNYGYTF.